This entry lists 12 T cell receptor beta chains sequenced from one sample in a study of T cells in Graves' hyperthyroidism and ophthalmopathy. RNA transcripts served as the template for amplifying TCR beta CDR3 regions. Primed by the HTBI set, a first-round RT-PCR was run on the TCR CDR3. Each CDR3 protein is one row after TCRdb ran MiXCR on the multiplex PCR reads. This sample has over 500,000 distinct CDR3 sequences, with roughly 15% found just once. The source material was blood. These receptors were taken from a woman younger than 35 with Graves' ophthalmopathy.

In its sample, this clonotype was seen many times. The V call is TRBV27, the J call TRBJ2-7; TRBD1 matches at 7 bases. CDR1 MNHEY and CDR2 SMNVEV come from the germline V gene (reference sequence). V lost 2 bases to trimming and J lost 0 bases; unmatched junction nucleotides: 4. The CDR3 has 15 residues. The CDR3 loop reads CASSLAGTVSYEQYF. The CDR3 DNA is TGTGCCAGCAGTTTAGCCGGGACAGTCTCCTACGAGCAGTACTTC.

The chain carries TRBV19 and TRBJ1-5; maybe TRBD1 (6 bases). This CDR3 has 15 residues. CDR1 and CDR2 from the germline V gene are LNHDA and SQIVND (reference sequence). Trimming removed 7 bases at V and 7 bases at J, with 20 bases between. The CDR3: CASTRQAPAEQPQHF. The CDR3, as DNA: TGTGCCAGTACCAGACAGGCGCCCGCGGAACAGCCCCAGCATTTT. The variable domain in full, completed from reference TRBV19 and TRBJ1-5, reads DGGITQSPKYLFRKEGQNVTLSCEQNLNHDAMYWYRQDPGQGLRLIYYSQIVNDFQKGDIAEGYSVSREKKESFPLTVTSAQKNPTAFYLCASTRQAPAEQPQHFGDGTRLSIL.

This clonotype was picked up a small number of times. V usage is TRBV12-3 or TRBV12-4 and J usage is TRBJ1-3; perhaps TRBD1 as D (6 bases). V gave up 5 bases and J gave up 4 bases, with 18 bases separating them. The CDR3 contains 16 residues. The CDR3, as DNA: TGTGCCAGCAGTCGAAAAACAGGGTTGGTCGGAAACACCATATATTTT. It encodes CASSRKTGLVGNTIYF.

The V and J genes are TRBV6-2 or TRBV6-3 and TRBJ2-3; 7 nucleotides align to TRBD2. The J segment lost 0 bases and the V segment lost 8 bases, leaving 11 bases of the junction unmatched. The CDR3 sequence is 16 residues long. Germline values: CDR1 MNHEY, CDR2 SVGEGT. The CDR3 is CASGKLATTSTDTQYF. CDR3 bases: TGTGCCAGCGGGAAACTAGCGACTACTAGCACAGATACGCAGTATTTT.

This clonotype was found a few times. The chain combines TRBV20-1 with TRBJ1-4, with 8 bases that match TRBD1. V shed 3 bases, J shed 8 bases, and the junction held 5 bases outside the gene matches. Germline lookup yields CDR1 DFQATT and CDR2 SNEGSKA (reference sequence). The CDR3 runs 13 residues. The CDR3 loop is CSASRTGLEKLFF. CDR3 coding DNA: TGCAGTGCTAGTCGGACAGGGTTGGAAAAACTGTTTTTT.

This clonotype was detected many times. This sequence joins TRBV25-1 and TRBJ2-3; perhaps TRBD2 as D (6 bases). Trimming shortened V by 3 bases and J by 5 bases, and 12 bases separated the two germline ends. CDR3 size: 14 residues. CDR1 and CDR2 (germline): MGHDK, SYGVNS. In DNA, the CDR3 is TGTGCCAGCAGTGACCTCGACGGGGGAGATACGCAGTATTTT. Amino acid sequence: CASSDLDGGDTQYF.

V gene TRBV29-1 combines with J gene TRBJ1-2; D is ambiguous. The CDR3 contains 13 residues. Trimming left V 5 bases short and J 5 bases short, with 15 bases between. Germline V gives CDR1 SQVTM, CDR2 ANQGSEA. CDR3 loop: CSVSDASTYGYTF. CDR3 DNA: TGCAGCGTTTCCGACGCTTCGACTTATGGCTACACCTTC.

CDR3 bases: TGTGCCATCAGCGAGGACAGGGACGGCTCACCCCTCCACTTT. This translates into CAISEDRDGSPLHF. The V and J genes are TRBV10-3 and TRBJ1-6, with 8 positions matching TRBD1. The V segment lost 6 bases and the J segment 10 bases; nucleotides outside the gene matches: 8. Germline assignment: CDR1 ENHRY and CDR2 SYGVKD. CDR3 length: 14 amino acids.

This chain joins TRBV19 and TRBJ1-1; D gene ambiguous. Between the trimmed V and J ends, which lost 5 bases and 8 bases, there was a span of 9 bases. CDR1 LNHDA and CDR2 SQIVND come from the germline V gene (reference sequence). The CDR3 has 11 amino acids. The CDR3 protein is CASSVANEAFF. In DNA, the CDR3 is TGTGCCAGTAGTGTGGCCAACGAAGCTTTCTTT.

This clonotype was counted ten times or more. V usage is TRBV5-1 and J usage is TRBJ2-7; no reliable D call. The CDR3 contains 14 residues. Germline V gives CDR1 SGHRS, CDR2 YFSETQ. The V and J ends lost 4 bases and 7 bases respectively, with 18 bases between them. DNA of the CDR3: TGCGCCAGCAGCCCTCGGCAGGACCGAGGTGAGCAGTACTTC. The encoded protein is CASSPRQDRGEQYF.

Ten or more counts support this clonotype. The chain employs TRBV5-1 and TRBJ1-1; D not certain. V lost 3 bases and J 0 bases, leaving 18 bases between the germline ends. Germline V lookup: CDR1 SGHRS, CDR2 YFSETQ. This CDR3 comprises 17 residues. The CDR3 sequence: CASSSHYPANMNTEAFF. The CDR3 DNA is TGCGCCAGCAGCTCCCATTATCCGGCAAACATGAACACTGAAGCTTTCTTT. The complete variable domain, with remaining parts taken from reference TRBV5-1 and TRBJ1-1, reads KAGVTQTPRYLIKTRGQQVTLSCSPISGHRSVSWYQQTPGQGLQFLFEYFSETQRNKGNFPGRFSGRQFSNSRSEMNVSTLELGDSALYLCASSSHYPANMNTEAFFGQGTRLTVV.

This clonotype showed up many times. The chain combines TRBV30 with TRBJ1-1; no clear D. The length of the CDR3 is 12 residues. The V and J ends lost 0 bases and 11 bases respectively, with 13 bases between them. Germline V gene data show CDR1 as GTSNPN and CDR2 as SVGIG (reference sequence). The CDR3 DNA reads as TGTGCCTGGAGTGTAGAATCGGTAATGGCTTTCTTT. Its translation is CAWSVESVMAFF.